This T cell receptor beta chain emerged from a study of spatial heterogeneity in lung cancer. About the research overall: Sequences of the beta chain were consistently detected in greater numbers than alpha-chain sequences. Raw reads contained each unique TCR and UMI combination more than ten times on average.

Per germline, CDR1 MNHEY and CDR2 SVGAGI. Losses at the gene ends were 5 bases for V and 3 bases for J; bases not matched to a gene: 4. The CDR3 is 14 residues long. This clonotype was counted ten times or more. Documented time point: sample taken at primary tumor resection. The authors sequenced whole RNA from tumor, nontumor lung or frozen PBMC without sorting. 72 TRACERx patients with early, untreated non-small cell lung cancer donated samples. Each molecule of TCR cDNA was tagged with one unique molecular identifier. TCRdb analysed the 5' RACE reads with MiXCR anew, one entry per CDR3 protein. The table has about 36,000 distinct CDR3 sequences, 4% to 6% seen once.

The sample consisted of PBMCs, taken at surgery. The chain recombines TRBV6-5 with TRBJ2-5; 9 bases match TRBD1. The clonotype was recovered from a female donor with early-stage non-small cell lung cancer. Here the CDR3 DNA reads TGTGCCAGCAGTGAGAGGACAGGGGAAGAGACCCAGTACTTC. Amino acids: CASSERTGEETQYF.